The 10 T cell receptor beta chains listed next were all sequenced from one sample in a study of a mutant IDH1 vaccine in newly diagnosed glioma. These TCRs' antigens remain unknown. Profiling relied on immunoSEQ multiplex PCR, and the TCRdb table lists in-frame clones only, not all of them. The sample has tens of thousands of clones; under 80% are singletons. The time point was: week 35, safety follow-up. A 20-mer mutant IDH1 peptide at 300 ug was injected subcutaneously with topical imiquimod. The material was PBMCs, obtained from a glioma patient whose treatment included an IDH1 peptide vaccine. The receptors were gathered from a man aged 45-65 years with glioma.

This rearrangement joins TRBV6-5 to TRBJ1-4; the D is unclear. The V gene lost 6 bases and the J gene lost 12 bases, with 20 bases spanning the gap. Germline CDR1 is MNHEY and CDR2 is SVGAGI. The CDR3 runs to 14 residues. Written as DNA, the CDR3 is TGTGCCAGCAGACTAAGGCAGGTGTCGTTGGAACTGTTTTTT. This sequence encodes CASRLRQVSLELFF.

The chain has TRBV7-9 and TRBJ2-7; no firm D call. This CDR3 has 13 amino acids. Deletions cut 4 bases from V and 5 bases from J, with 12 bases between. Germline V lookup: CDR1 SEHNR, CDR2 FQNEAQ (reference sequence). CDR3 sequence reads: CASSSSIDDEQYF. Written as DNA, the CDR3 is TGTGCCAGCAGCTCCTCGATAGACGACGAGCAGTACTTC. Filled out from reference TRBV7-9 and TRBJ2-7, the complete variable domain reads DTGVSQNPRHKITKRGQNVTFRCDPISEHNRLYWYRQTLGQGPEFLTYFQNEAQLEKSRLLSDRFSAERPKGSFSTLEIQRTEQGDSAMYLCASSSSIDDEQYFGPGTRLTVT.

The chain links TRBV15 to TRBJ2-6; tentatively, D is TRBD2 (6 bases). V lost 2 bases, J lost 1 base, and 6 bases lay in between. Germline assignment: CDR1 LNHNV and CDR2 YYDKDF (reference sequence). The CDR3 length is 15 residues. CDR3 nucleotide sequence: TGTGCCACCAGCAGACTAGCGTCTGGGGCCAACGTCCTGACTTTC. As protein: CATSRLASGANVLTF. The full variable domain, in which reference TRBV15 and TRBJ2-6 provide the parts outside the CDR3, is DAMVIQNPRYQVTQFGKPVTLSCSQTLNHNVMYWYQQKSSQAPKLLFHYYDKDFNNEADTPDNFQSRRPNTSFCFLDIRSPGLGDTAMYLCATSRLASGANVLTFGAGSRLTVL.

This clone has a single count. The rearrangement joins TRBV7-6 to TRBJ1-2; no clear D gene. This CDR3 contains 15 residues. Trimming pared 5 bases from V and 0 bases from J, leaving 13 bases between. From germline, CDR1 is SGHVS and CDR2 FNYEAQ. For the CDR3, the DNA is TGTGCCAGCAGCCCCCTTACGTCCACTAACTATGGCTACACCTTC. This sequence encodes CASSPLTSTNYGYTF.

The gene calls are TRBV5-6 and TRBJ2-5; TRBD1 matches at 7 bases. This CDR3 contains 16 residues. Looked up from germline, CDR1 is SGHDT and CDR2 is YYEEEE. V lost 1 base to trimming and J lost 2 bases; unmatched junction nucleotides: 8. CDR3 in amino acids: CASSLYHEGAQETQYF. The CDR3 DNA reads as TGTGCCAGCAGCTTGTACCACGAGGGGGCTCAAGAGACCCAGTACTTC.

The gene calls are TRBV6-6 and TRBJ2-6; D might be TRBD2 (5 bases). From germline, CDR1 is MNHNY and CDR2 SVGAGI (reference sequence). This CDR3 contains 16 residues. V lost 6 bases and J 2 bases, leaving 14 bases between the germline ends. The CDR3, as DNA: TGTGCCAGCAGCGGGATCGGAGTCGCTGGGGCCAACGTCCTGACTTTC. Its protein is CASSGIGVAGANVLTF.

The chain carries TRBV6-1 and TRBJ2-6; D not certain. Germline assignment: CDR1 MNHNS and CDR2 SASEGT. With 4 bases removed from V and 2 bases from J, the gap between germline ends came to 9 bases. This CDR3 comprises 15 residues. CDR3 region: CASSGLEAGANVLTF. The CDR3 DNA reads TGTGCCAGCAGTGGGCTGGAAGCTGGGGCCAACGTCCTGACTTTC.

This clone was seen just once. The chain combines TRBV30 with TRBJ2-2, with a weak D call TRBD1 (6 bases). Per the germline V gene, CDR1 is GTSNPN and CDR2 is SVGIG (reference sequence). V shed 1 base and J shed 0 bases, with 12 bases lying between them. The CDR3 contains 16 residues. The CDR3 sequence is CAWSGPRTANTGELFF. Here the CDR3 DNA reads TGTGCCTGGAGTGGCCCCCGGACAGCGAACACCGGGGAGCTGTTTTTT.

The V call is TRBV6-5, the J call TRBJ1-1; D is unclear. This CDR3 comprises 13 residues. V lost 0 bases, J lost 8 bases, and 10 bases lay in between. Germline V gene lookup returns CDR1 MNHEY and CDR2 SVGAGI. This CDR3 is CASSYSSYQEAFF. In DNA form, the CDR3 reads TGTGCCAGCAGTTACTCTTCCTATCAGGAAGCTTTCTTT.

The V and J genes are TRBV29-1 and TRBJ2-5; no reliable D call. Per germline, CDR1 SQVTM and CDR2 ANQGSEA. CDR3 length: 14 residues. Deletions cut 0 bases from V and 0 bases from J, with 8 bases between. In nucleotides, the CDR3 is TGCAGCGTTGAAGAGCGGCTTTACCAAGAGACCCAGTACTTC. This codes for CSVEERLYQETQYF.